These T cell receptor beta chains were read from a single sample in a study of T cell responses to AZD1222 COVID-19 vaccine. Sequenced by immunoSEQ multiplex PCR; TCRdb stores in-frame clones only, minus some. The data hold roughly 45,000 clones, with 65% to 80% observed a single time. Sequenced here: peripheral blood, sampled on day 0 of AZD1222 vaccination. Receptors were obtained from an adult in good health. The CDR3 runs from the conserved cysteine through the conserved F or W. Each record gives: clone size, J gene, CDR3 length, V gene, D gene, CDR3 DNA, CDR3 protein. A D gene is named only where the DNA matches it firmly. Not all rows give a size; the values are once, few, many and, for expanded clones, a class.

. | TRBJ2-1 | 14 | TRBV27 | TRBD2 | TGTGCCAGCAGGTCTAGCGGGGGGCTGGTGGGGCAGTTCTTC | CASRSSGGLVGQFF
once | TRBJ1-1 | 15 | TRBV5-1 | TRBD1 | TGCGCCAGCTCGACCACCGGGACAGGGAACACTGAAGCTTTCTTT | CASSTTGTGNTEAFF
. | TRBJ1-6 | 15 | TRBV15 | . | TGTGCCACCAGCAGGTCGGCGGGGGGAGAATCACCCCTCCACTTT | CATSRSAGGESPLHF
. | TRBJ2-6 | 16 | TRBV19 | . | TGTGCCAGTAGTACGAAGAAAGGGTCTGGGGCCAACGTCCTGACTTTC | CASSTKKGSGANVLTF
. | TRBJ1-6 | 11 | TRBV12-3/TRBV12-4 | . | TGTGCCAGCCAACTGGGTCCCCCCCTCCACTTT | CASQLGPPLHF
. | TRBJ2-2 | 15 | TRBV16 | TRBD1 | TGTGCCAGCAGCCGCCAGGGGGCGCGGACCGGGGAGCTGTTTTTT | CASSRQGARTGELFF
. | TRBJ2-1 | 14 | TRBV2 | TRBD1 | TGTGCCAGCAGGGAAGACAGGGGAGGCAATGAGCAGTTCTTC | CASREDRGGNEQFF
. | TRBJ2-3 | 17 | TRBV11-2 | TRBD2 | TGTGCCAGCAGCCTCCGGACTAGCGGGACTAGCACAGATACGCAGTATTTT | CASSLRTSGTSTDTQYF
. | TRBJ1-2 | 14 | TRBV10-3 | TRBD1 | TGTGCCATCAGTTCTACAGGGGAGGGCTATGGCTACACCTTC | CAISSTGEGYGYTF
. | TRBJ2-1 | 13 | TRBV24-1 | . | TGTGCCACCAGTGATTTCCCGTACAATGAGCAGTTCTTC | CATSDFPYNEQFF
. | TRBJ2-1 | 18 | TRBV10-3 | . | TGTGCCATCACCGCCGGGACAGGGAGCGGGAGGGCCCTAGATGAGCAGTTCTTC | CAITAGTGSGRALDEQFF
. | TRBJ2-2 | 18 | TRBV11-2 | . | TGTGCCAGCAGCTTAGATCGCTCGAGGGGAAGGAACACCGGGGAGCTGTTTTTT | CASSLDRSRGRNTGELFF
few | TRBJ2-5 | 8 | TRBV19 | . | TGTGCCCGCTTGGGCCAGTACTTC | CARLGQYF
. | TRBJ2-2 | 16 | TRBV28 | . | TGTGCCAGCAGCCCGCGGGGCCTGCCGAACACCGGGGAGCTGTTTTTT | CASSPRGLPNTGELFF
. | TRBJ1-4 | 14 | TRBV7-9 | . | TGTGCCAGCAGGGAGACAGGAGTAAATGAAAAACTGTTTTTT | CASRETGVNEKLFF
. | TRBJ2-4 | 11 | TRBV10-1 | TRBD2 | TGCGCCAGCAGTGATCAGCGGGGCCAGTACTTC | CASSDQRGQYF
. | TRBJ2-3 | 16 | TRBV3-1/TRBV3-2 | TRBD2 | TGTGCCAGCAGCCTCCGGACTAGCGGGGGGACAGATACGCAGTATTTT | CASSLRTSGGTDTQYF
. | TRBJ2-5 | 15 | TRBV15 | TRBD1 | TGTGCCACCAGCGTAACCGGGACAGTCCAAGAGACCCAGTACTTC | CATSVTGTVQETQYF
. | TRBJ1-1 | 14 | TRBV6-1 | TRBD1 | TGTGCCAGCAGTGAACAGGGGGTAGACACTGAAGCTTTCTTT | CASSEQGVDTEAFF
few | TRBJ1-5 | 12 | TRBV19 | . | TGTGCCAGTAGTATGGGTTTTCAGCCCCAGCATTTT | CASSMGFQPQHF
. | TRBJ2-6 | 16 | TRBV2 | . | TGTGCCAGCAGGAATGGGACTTTCTCTGGGGCCAACGTCCTGACTTTC | CASRNGTFSGANVLTF
. | TRBJ2-4 | 13 | TRBV3-1/TRBV3-2 | . | TGTGCCAGCAGCCAAGGACAGAAAAACATTCAGTACTTC | CASSQGQKNIQYF
few | TRBJ2-1 | 14 | TRBV6-5 | TRBD2 | TGTGACTCCCTCCTGCGGACTAGCGACAATGAGCAGTTCTTC | CDSLLRTSDNEQFF
. | TRBJ1-1 | 13 | TRBV12-3/TRBV12-4 | . | TGTGCCAGCAGTTTAAAGGGGGACACTGAAGCTTTCTTT | CASSLKGDTEAFF
. | TRBJ1-2 | 14 | TRBV2 | . | TGTGCCAGCAGTGAATCGGGGTCAAACTATGGCTACACCTTC | CASSESGSNYGYTF
. | TRBJ1-1 | 15 | TRBV10-1 | TRBD1 | TGCGCCAGCAGTACGGGACAGGGATCGAACACTGAAGCTTTCTTT | CASSTGQGSNTEAFF
. | TRBJ2-3 | 16 | TRBV6-2/TRBV6-3 | TRBD2 | TGTGCCAGCAGTTACGGACTAGCGGGAGTGGTAGATACGCAGTATTTT | CASSYGLAGVVDTQYF
. | TRBJ1-4 | 16 | TRBV13 | . | TGTGCCAGCAGCCCCCAAGGGCAGCCTCCTAATGAAAAACTGTTTTTT | CASSPQGQPPNEKLFF
. | TRBJ1-2 | 16 | TRBV5-1 | TRBD1 | TGCGCCAGCAGCTCGGGACAGTCGGTGCAGCATCGTGGCTACACCTTC | CASSSGQSVQHRGYTF
. | TRBJ1-2 | 12 | TRBV7-2 | . | TGTGCCAGCAGCTTAACGGGGACTGGCTACACCTTC | CASSLTGTGYTF
. | TRBJ2-2 | 17 | TRBV10-3 | TRBD2 | TGTGCCATCAGTGGCCTAGCGGGAGGTGCGAACACCGGGGAGCTGTTTTTT | CAISGLAGGANTGELFF
. | TRBJ1-2 | 14 | TRBV6-5 | . | TGTGCCAGCAGTAACGACAGGACCTTCGGAGGCTACACCTTC | CASSNDRTFGGYTF
once | TRBJ2-7 | 15 | TRBV6-1 | TRBD2 | TGTGCCAGCAGTGAGACTAGCGGGAGTCTCAACGAGCAGTACTTC | CASSETSGSLNEQYF
. | TRBJ1-1 | 13 | TRBV6-5 | TRBD1 | TGTGCCAGCAGCGGACAGGGCTACACTGAAGCTTTCTTT | CASSGQGYTEAFF
. | TRBJ2-2 | 16 | TRBV3-1/TRBV3-2 | TRBD2 | TGTGCCAGCAGCAACCGACTAGCGGGAGGGCCCGGGGAGCTGTTTTTT | CASSNRLAGGPGELFF
. | TRBJ1-5 | 16 | TRBV27 | TRBD1 | TGTGCCAGCAGTTTATCTGGGACAGTTTACAATCAGCCCCAGCATTTT | CASSLSGTVYNQPQHF
. | TRBJ1-1 | 15 | TRBV12-2 | . | TGTGCAAGTCGCTTACACGGGGGGGTTGAGACTGAAGCTTTCTTT | CASRLHGGVETEAFF
. | TRBJ1-2 | 13 | TRBV27 | TRBD1 | TGTGCCAGCAGAGGGACAGTTAACTATGGCTACACCTTC | CASRGTVNYGYTF